The sequence of this T cell receptor beta chain was determined in a study of shared clonotypes between healthy human individuals. V was clipped by 6 bases and J by 8 bases; unmatched bases: 8. Germline CDR1 SQVTM, CDR2 ANQGSEA. The CDR3 has 13 amino acids. Here immunoSEQ multiplex PCR was the method, and the copy in TCRdb shows in-frame clones only, minus some. The sample includes some 500,000 clones, roughly 95% of them seen just once. Findings and caveats of the study: The represented genetic and exposure-history diversity was limited by the small number of donors. Shared clonotypes: about 4.6% naive CD4, about 3.5% naive CD8, under 2.5% memory CD4, about 0.4% memory CD8. Depth of sequencing was expected to influence donor clonotype sharing.

A word on this clone: The antigen remains unidentified.

This TCR came from a woman aged 25 to 39 in good health. Sample: naive CD4+ T cells sorted from blood. Specified subset: CD45RA+ positively selected. This chain links TRBV29-1 with TRBJ2-2; 8 positions agree with TRBD2. CDR3 DNA: TGCAGCGTAGCGGGAGTGGGGCTGGGGGAGCTGTTTTTT. Residues: CSVAGVGLGELFF.